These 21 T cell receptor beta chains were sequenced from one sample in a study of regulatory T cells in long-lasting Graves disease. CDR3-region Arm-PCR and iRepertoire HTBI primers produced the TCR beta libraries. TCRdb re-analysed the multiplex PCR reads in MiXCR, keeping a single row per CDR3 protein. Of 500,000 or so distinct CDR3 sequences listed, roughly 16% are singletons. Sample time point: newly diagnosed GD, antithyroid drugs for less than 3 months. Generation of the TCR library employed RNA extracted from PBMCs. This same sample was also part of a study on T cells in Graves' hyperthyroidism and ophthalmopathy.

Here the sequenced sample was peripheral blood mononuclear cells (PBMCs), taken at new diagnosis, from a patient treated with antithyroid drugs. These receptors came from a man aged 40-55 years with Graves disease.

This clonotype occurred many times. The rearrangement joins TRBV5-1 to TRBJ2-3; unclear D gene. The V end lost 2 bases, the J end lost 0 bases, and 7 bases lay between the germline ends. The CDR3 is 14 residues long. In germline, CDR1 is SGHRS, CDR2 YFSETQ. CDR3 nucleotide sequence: TGCGCCAGCAGCTTCAATCCTAGCACAGATACGCAGTATTTT. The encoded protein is CASSFNPSTDTQYF.

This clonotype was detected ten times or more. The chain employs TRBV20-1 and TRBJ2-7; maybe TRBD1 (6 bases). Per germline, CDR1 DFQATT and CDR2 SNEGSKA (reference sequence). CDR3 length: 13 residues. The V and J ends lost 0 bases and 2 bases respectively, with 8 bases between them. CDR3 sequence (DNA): TGCAGTGCTAGAGATCCAGGGGCCTACGAGCAGTACTTC. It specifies CSARDPGAYEQYF.

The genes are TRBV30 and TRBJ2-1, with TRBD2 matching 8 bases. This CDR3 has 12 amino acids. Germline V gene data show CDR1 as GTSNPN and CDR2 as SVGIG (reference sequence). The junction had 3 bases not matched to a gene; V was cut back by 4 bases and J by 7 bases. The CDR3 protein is CAWTPGGNEQFF. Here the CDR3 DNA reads TGTGCCTGGACCCCGGGAGGGAATGAGCAGTTCTTC.

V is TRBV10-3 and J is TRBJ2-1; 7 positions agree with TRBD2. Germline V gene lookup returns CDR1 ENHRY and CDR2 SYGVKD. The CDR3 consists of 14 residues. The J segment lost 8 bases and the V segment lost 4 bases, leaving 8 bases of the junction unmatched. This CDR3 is CAISALREEDEQFF. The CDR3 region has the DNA TGTGCCATCAGTGCTTTACGGGAGGAAGATGAGCAGTTCTTC.

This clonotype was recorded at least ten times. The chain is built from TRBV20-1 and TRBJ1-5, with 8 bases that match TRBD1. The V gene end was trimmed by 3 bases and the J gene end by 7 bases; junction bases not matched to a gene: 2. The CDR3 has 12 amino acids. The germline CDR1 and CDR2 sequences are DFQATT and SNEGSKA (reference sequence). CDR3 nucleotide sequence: TGCAGTGCTAGGGACAGGGAACAGCCCCAGCATTTT. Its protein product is CSARDREQPQHF.

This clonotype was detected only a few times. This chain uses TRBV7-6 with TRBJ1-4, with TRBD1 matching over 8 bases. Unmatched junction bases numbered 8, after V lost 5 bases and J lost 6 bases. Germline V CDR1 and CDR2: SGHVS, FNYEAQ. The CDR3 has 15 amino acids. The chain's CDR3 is CASSVQGVEDEKLFF. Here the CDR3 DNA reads TGTGCCAGCAGCGTACAGGGGGTAGAGGATGAAAAACTGTTTTTT.

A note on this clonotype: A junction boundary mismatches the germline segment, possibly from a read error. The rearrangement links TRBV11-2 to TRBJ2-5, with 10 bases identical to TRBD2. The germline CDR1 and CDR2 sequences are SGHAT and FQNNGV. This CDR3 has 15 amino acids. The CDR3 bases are TGTGCCAACAGCTCTCGACTAGCGGGTCAAGAGACCCAGTACTTC. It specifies CANSSRLAGQETQYF.

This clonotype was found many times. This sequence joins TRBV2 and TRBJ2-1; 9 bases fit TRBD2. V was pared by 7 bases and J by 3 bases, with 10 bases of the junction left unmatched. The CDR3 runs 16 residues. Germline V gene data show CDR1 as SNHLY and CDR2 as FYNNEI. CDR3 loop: CASTGPAGGNYNEQFF. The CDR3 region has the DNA TGTGCCAGCACCGGTCCAGCGGGAGGCAACTACAATGAGCAGTTCTTC.

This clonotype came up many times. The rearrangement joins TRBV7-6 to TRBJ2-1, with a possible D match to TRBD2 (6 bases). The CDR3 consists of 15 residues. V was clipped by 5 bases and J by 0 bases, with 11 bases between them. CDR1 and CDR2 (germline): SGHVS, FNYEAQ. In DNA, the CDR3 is TGTGCCAGCAGCCGGGACTTGAGCTCCTACAATGAGCAGTTCTTC. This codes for CASSRDLSSYNEQFF.

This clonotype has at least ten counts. This chain's CDR3 is CASSGSDVRTEAFF. The CDR3 coding sequence is TGTGCCAGCAGTGGCAGCGATGTCCGCACTGAAGCTTTCTTT. The chain is built from TRBV11-1 and TRBJ1-1; unclear D gene. Trimming took off 6 bases at V and 4 bases at J, with 15 bases between the two ends. Germline values: CDR1 SGHAT, CDR2 FQDESV (reference sequence). The CDR3 totals 14 residues.

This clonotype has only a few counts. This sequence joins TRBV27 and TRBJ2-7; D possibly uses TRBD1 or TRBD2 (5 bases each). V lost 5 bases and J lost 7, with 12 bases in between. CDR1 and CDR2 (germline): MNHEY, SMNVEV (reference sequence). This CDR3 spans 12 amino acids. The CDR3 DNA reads TGTGCCAGCAGTAGAACGGGACGAGAGCAGTACTTC. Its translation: CASSRTGREQYF.

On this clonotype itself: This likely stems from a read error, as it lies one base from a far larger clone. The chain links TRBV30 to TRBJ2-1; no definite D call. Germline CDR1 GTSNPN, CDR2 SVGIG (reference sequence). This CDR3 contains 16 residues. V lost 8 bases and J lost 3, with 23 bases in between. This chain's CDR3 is CASSPFEISYYNEQFF. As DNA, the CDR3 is TGTGCCAGCAGCCCTTTCGAGATCAGCTACTACAATGAGCAGTTCTTC. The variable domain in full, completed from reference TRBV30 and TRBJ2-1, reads SQTIHQWPATLVQPVGSPLSLECTVEGTSNPNLYWYRQAAGRGLQLLFYSVGIGQISSEVPQNLSASRPQDRQFILSSKKLLLSDSGFYLCASSPFEISYYNEQFFGPGTRLTVL.

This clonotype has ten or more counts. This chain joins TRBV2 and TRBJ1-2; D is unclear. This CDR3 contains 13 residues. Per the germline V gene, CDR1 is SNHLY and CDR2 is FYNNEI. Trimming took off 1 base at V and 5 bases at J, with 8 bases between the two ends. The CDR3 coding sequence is TGTGCCAGCAGTGAAGGGCCGGAATATGGCTACACCTTC. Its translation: CASSEGPEYGYTF.

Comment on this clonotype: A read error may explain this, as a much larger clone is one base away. CDR3 DNA: TGTGCCACCGGTGACCGACTAGCGGGAGTGGAGACCCAGTACTTC. This sequence encodes CATGDRLAGVETQYF. The chain joins TRBV24-1 to TRBJ2-5; 12 positions agree with TRBD2. CDR1 KGHDR and CDR2 SFDVKD come from the germline V gene. The CDR3 has 15 residues.

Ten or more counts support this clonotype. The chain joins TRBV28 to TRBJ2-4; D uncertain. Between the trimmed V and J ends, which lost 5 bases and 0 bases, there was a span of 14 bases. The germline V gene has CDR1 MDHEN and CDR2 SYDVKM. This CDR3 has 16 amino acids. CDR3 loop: CASSDGLLLAKNIQYF. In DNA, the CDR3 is TGTGCCAGCAGTGACGGGTTACTACTAGCCAAAAACATTCAGTACTTC.

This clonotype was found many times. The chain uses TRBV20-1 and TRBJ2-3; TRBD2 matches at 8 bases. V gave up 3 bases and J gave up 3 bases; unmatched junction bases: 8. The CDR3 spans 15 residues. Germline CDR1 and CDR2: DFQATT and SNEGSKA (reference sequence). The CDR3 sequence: CSASTLSGRTDTQYF. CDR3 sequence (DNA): TGCAGTGCTAGCACACTAAGCGGGAGAACAGATACGCAGTATTTT.

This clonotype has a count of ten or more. Written as DNA, the CDR3 is TGTGCCACCAGCAGAGATCTGTTGGGGATTCCTAGGGGGGAGCAGTACTTC. This sequence encodes CATSRDLLGIPRGEQYF. The chain carries TRBV15 and TRBJ2-7; D may be TRBD1 (6 bases). V was trimmed by 0 bases and J by 7 bases, leaving 22 bases between them. The length of the CDR3 is 17 residues. Per the germline V gene, CDR1 is LNHNV and CDR2 is YYDKDF (reference sequence).

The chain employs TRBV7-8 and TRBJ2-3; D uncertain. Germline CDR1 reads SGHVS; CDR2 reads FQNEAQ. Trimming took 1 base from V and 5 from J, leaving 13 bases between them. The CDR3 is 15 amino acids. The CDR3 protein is CASSLESTVGDTQYF. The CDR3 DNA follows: TGTGCCAGCAGCTTAGAATCGACTGTTGGAGATACGCAGTATTTT.

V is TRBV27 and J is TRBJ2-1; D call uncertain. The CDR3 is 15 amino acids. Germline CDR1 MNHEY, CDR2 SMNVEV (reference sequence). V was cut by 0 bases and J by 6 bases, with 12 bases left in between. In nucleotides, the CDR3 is TGTGCCAGCAGTTTATCTCGCCTCTCCACCAATGAGCAGTTCTTC. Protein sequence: CASSLSRLSTNEQFF.

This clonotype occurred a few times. The CDR3 region has the DNA TGTGCCACCAGGGGCAGGATCACCGGGGAGCTGTTTTTT. Encoded protein: CATRGRITGELFF. The V call is TRBV24-1, the J call TRBJ2-2; D is undetermined. There are 13 residues in the CDR3. Trimming removed 7 bases from V and 4 bases from J, with 9 bases in between. The germline V gene has CDR1 KGHDR and CDR2 SFDVKD.

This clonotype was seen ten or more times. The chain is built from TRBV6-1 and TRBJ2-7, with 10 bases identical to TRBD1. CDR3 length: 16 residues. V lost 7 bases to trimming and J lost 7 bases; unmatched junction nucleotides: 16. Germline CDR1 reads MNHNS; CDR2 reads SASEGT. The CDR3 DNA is TGTGCCAGCACCCCCCTCGGCGGGACAGGGGTAAGGGAGCAGTACTTC. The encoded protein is CASTPLGGTGVREQYF.